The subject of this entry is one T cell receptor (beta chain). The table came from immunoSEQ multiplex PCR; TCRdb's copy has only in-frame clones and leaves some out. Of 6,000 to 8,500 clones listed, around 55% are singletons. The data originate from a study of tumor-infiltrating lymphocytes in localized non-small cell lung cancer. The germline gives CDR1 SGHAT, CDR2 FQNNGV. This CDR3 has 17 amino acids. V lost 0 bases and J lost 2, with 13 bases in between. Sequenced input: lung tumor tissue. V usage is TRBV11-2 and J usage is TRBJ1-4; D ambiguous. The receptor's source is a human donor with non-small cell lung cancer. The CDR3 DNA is TGTGCCAGCAGCTTAGATGAGAGGAGGGCGACTAATGAAAAACTGTTTTTT. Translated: CASSLDERRATNEKLFF. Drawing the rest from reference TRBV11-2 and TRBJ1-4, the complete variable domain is EAGVAQSPRYKIIEKRQSVAFWCNPISGHATLYWYQQILGQGPKLLIQFQNNGVVDDSQLPKDRFSAERLKGVDSTLKIQPAKLEDSAVYLCASSLDERRATNEKLFFGSGTQLSVL.